Shown below are 6 T cell receptor beta chains from a single sample sequenced in a study of blood T cell repertoires in COVID-19. Here immunoSEQ multiplex PCR was the method, and the copy in TCRdb shows in-frame clones only, minus some. Of 300,000 to 400,000 clones listed, roughly 90% are singletons. Sample: peripheral blood. These receptors all come from a woman in her seventies with COVID-19, enrolled during active disease.

The CDR3 DNA reads TGCGCCAGCAGCCCCGACAGGGGATTCTACAATGAGCAGTTCTTC. Translated: CASSPDRGFYNEQFF. The V call is TRBV5-1, the J call TRBJ2-1; 8 bases line up with TRBD1. Trimming cost V 4 bases and J 3 bases; bases outside gene matches: 6. Germline lookup yields CDR1 SGHRS and CDR2 YFSETQ. The CDR3 has 15 residues.

The chain is built from TRBV28 and TRBJ1-2, with 9 bases aligning to TRBD1. The V segment lost 5 bases and the J segment 8 bases; nucleotides outside the gene matches: 12. This CDR3 region has 15 residues. The V gene's germline CDR1 is MDHEN and CDR2 SYDVKM. The CDR3 reads CASSPPGTGRNGYTF. CDR3 DNA sequence: TGTGCCAGCAGTCCCCCTGGGACAGGGAGAAACGGCTACACCTTC.

The genes are TRBV2 and TRBJ2-1, with D perhaps matching TRBD1 (8 bases). Trimming cost V 6 bases and J 8 bases, with 14 bases left between them. Per the germline V gene, CDR1 is SNHLY and CDR2 is FYNNEI. There are 13 residues in the CDR3. CDR3 coding DNA: TGTGCCAGCAGGGGAGGGACAGGCGATGAGCAGTTCTTC. Its translation is CASRGGTGDEQFF.

V usage is TRBV19 and J usage is TRBJ1-4; 9 bases agree with TRBD1. The ends lost 5 bases at V and 4 bases at J; junction bases unmatched: 8. The CDR3 is made up of 16 amino acids. Per germline, CDR1 LNHDA and CDR2 SQIVND (reference sequence). The CDR3 DNA is TGTGCCAGTAGTCCCCGGACAGGGGCCGGTAATGAAAAACTGTTTTTT. It specifies CASSPRTGAGNEKLFF.

This chain links TRBV5-8 with TRBJ2-7; 10 bases are shared with TRBD1. V gave up 4 bases and J gave up 2 bases; unmatched junction bases: 6. CDR3 length: 15 residues. Germline CDR1 SGHTS, CDR2 YDEGEE. The CDR3 region has the DNA TGTGCCAGCAGCACGGGACAGGGGAGGACCTACGAGCAGTACTTC. It encodes CASSTGQGRTYEQYF.

V usage is TRBV6-2 or TRBV6-3 and J usage is TRBJ1-5; 8 bases align to TRBD1. V was pared by 0 bases and J by 2 bases, with 0 bases of the junction left unmatched. There are 15 residues in the CDR3. From germline, CDR1 is MNHEY and CDR2 SVGEGT. The CDR3 DNA sequence: TGTGCCAGCAGTTACTCACAGGGGGGCAATCAGCCCCAGCATTTT. The encoded protein is CASSYSQGGNQPQHF.